The T cell receptor beta chain under discussion was sequenced for a study of T cells after yellow fever vaccination. Points from the study as a whole: When the response was secondary, it was weaker but reached its peak faster, day 5 versus 15. The bulk population could contribute abundant contaminating clonotypes to FACS-sorted repertoires.

The CDR3 extends over 14 amino acids. Germline V gene data show CDR1 as SEHNR and CDR2 as FQNEAQ (reference sequence). V was clipped by 5 bases and J by 6 bases; unmatched bases: 8. TCRdb ran MiXCR on the 5' RACE reads and lists one entry per CDR3 protein. The table shows fewer than 650,000 distinct CDR3 sequences, with 20% to 25% occurring only once. This clonotype was detected a few times. Its antigen is undetermined. Sequenced material: PBMCs, taken 20 to 25 days after the first yellow fever vaccination. This rearrangement joins TRBV7-9 to TRBJ1-2; 8 nucleotides line up with TRBD1. This sequence was found in a man aged 18 to 29 who received the YFV17D yellow fever vaccine. CDR3 in DNA: TGTGCCAGCAGCATGCAGGGGGCGGCCCATGGCTACACCTTC. As protein: CASSMQGAAHGYTF.